This TCR beta chain originates from a study of shared clonotypes between healthy human individuals. Study results and limitations: Investigators expected sequencing depth to affect clonotype sharing among donors.

The run depth of the assay was deep. In the source study's methods: ImmunoSEQ output held junction-only sequences without quality scores, so filtering differed. Repertoires were generated with immunoSEQ multiplex PCR, while TCRdb's copy carries only in-frame clones and drops some. The V and J calls and clone size are taken from that table; D and trimming were inferred from the DNA. Here the sample spans approximately 440,000 clones, around 77% being singletons. Unsorted samples relied on about 90 million PBMCs, which served as the source of genomic DNA. Remarks on this clone: What it binds is unknown.

The CDR3 runs to 14 residues. The ends were cut back, 2 bases at V and 3 bases at J, with 12 bases in the middle. Per the germline V gene, CDR1 is SGHDT and CDR2 is YYEEEE. The V gene is TRBV5-6, the J gene TRBJ2-7; D is possibly TRBD1 (6 bases). The receptor was derived from a woman between 40 and 55 years old in good health. Some clones in this sample may be carry-over from other donors' samples. The sequenced sample was PBMCs. Here the CDR3 reads CASSFVGQSYEQYF. DNA of the CDR3: TGTGCCAGCAGCTTCGTCGGACAGAGCTACGAGCAGTACTTC.